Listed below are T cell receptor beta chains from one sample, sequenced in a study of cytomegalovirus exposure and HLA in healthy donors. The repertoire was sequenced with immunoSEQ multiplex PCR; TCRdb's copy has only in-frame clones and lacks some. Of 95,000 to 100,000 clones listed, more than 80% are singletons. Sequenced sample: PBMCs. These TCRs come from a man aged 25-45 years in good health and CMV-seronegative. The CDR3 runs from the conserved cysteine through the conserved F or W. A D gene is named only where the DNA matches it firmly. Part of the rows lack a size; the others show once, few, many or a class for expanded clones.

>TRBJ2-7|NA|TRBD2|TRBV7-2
TGTGCCAGCAGCCGCCGGAGCGGGGATCGACGGGAGCAGTACTTC
CASSRRSGDRREQYF
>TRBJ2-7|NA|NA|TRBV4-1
TGCGCCAGCAGCCAATCCGGACAAAGGATGAACGAGCAGTACTTC
CASSQSGQRMNEQYF
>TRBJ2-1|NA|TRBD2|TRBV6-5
TGTGCCAGCAGTTATGGCGGGAGCAAGAATGAGCAGTTCTTC
CASSYGGSKNEQFF
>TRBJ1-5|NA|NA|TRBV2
TGTGCCAGCAGTGAAGGTGGCTTGAGCAATCAGCCCCAGCATTTT
CASSEGGLSNQPQHF
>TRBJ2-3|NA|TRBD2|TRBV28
TGTGCCAGCAGTCCGACTAGCGGGAGGTCGGTAGATACGCAGTATTTT
CASSPTSGRSVDTQYF
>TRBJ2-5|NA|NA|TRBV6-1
TGTGCCAGCAGTGAATGGTATCTACAAGAGACCCAGTACTTC
CASSEWYLQETQYF
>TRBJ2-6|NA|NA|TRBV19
TGTGCCAGTAGTGAAGGGGCTGGGGCCAACGTCCTGACTTTC
CASSEGAGANVLTF
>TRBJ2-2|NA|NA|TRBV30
TGTGCCTGGAGGGGCAGCTTTGCCGGGGAGCTGTTTTTT
CAWRGSFAGELFF
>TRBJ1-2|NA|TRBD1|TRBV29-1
TGCAGCGTTTCTCGACAGGGAAGGGGACCGGCCGGCTACACCTTC
CSVSRQGRGPAGYTF
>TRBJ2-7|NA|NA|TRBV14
TGTGCCAGCAGCCAAAGGGGCTACGAGCAGTACTTC
CASSQRGYEQYF
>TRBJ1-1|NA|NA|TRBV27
TGTGCCAGCAGTTACCTTGGGCGGGACACTGAAGCTTTCTTT
CASSYLGRDTEAFF
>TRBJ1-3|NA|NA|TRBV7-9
TGTGCCAGCAGCTTTAGCAGGGCATCTGGAAACACCATATATTTT
CASSFSRASGNTIYF
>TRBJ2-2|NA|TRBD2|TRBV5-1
TGCGCCAGCAGCTTGCGGGTTAGCGGGACCGGGGAGCTGTTTTTT
CASSLRVSGTGELFF
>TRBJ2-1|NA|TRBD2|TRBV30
TGTGCCTGGAGTGGTACCCGGACTAGCCCTTCCTACAATGAGCAGTTCTTC
CAWSGTRTSPSYNEQFF
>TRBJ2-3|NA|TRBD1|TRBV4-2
TGTGCCAGCAGCCTCAGACAGGGGGAACTCACAGATACGCAGTATTTT
CASSLRQGELTDTQYF
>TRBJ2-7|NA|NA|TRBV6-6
TGTGCCAGCAGTAAAACAGAGAGCTACGCCGAGCAGTACTTC
CASSKTESYAEQYF
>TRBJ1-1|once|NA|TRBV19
TGTGCCAGTAGAGAGGACAGAGACACTGAAGCTTTCTTT
CASREDRDTEAFF
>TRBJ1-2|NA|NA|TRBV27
TGTGCCAGCAGTTTAAGCCAATCCATCAACTATGGCTACACCTTC
CASSLSQSINYGYTF
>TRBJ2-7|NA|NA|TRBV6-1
TGTGCCAGCAGTGAAATGCGGCGGGCCGAGCAGTACTTC
CASSEMRRAEQYF
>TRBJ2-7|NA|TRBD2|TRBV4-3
TGCGCCAGCAGCCAAGATTCGGCGGGAGACATCGAGCAGTACTTC
CASSQDSAGDIEQYF
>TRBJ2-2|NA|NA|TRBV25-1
TGTGCCAGCAGTGAGGCGTCCCGGGCCGGGGAGCTGTTTTTT
CASSEASRAGELFF
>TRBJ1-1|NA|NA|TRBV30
TGTGCCTGGAGCGGGGGTTGGGAAGCTTTCTTT
CAWSGGWEAFF
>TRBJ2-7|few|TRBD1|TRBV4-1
TGCGCCAGCAGCCAAGCGGGCGACAGGGCGAACGAGCAGTACTTC
CASSQAGDRANEQYF
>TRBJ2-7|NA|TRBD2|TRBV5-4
TGTGCCAGCAGCTTAGCGGGGCTCTCCGAGCAGTACTTC
CASSLAGLSEQYF
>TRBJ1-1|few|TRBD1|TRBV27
TGTGCCAGCAAACCAGACAGGGGGCATCGGGTCACTGAAGCTTTCTTT
CASKPDRGHRVTEAFF
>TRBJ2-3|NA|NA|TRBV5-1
TGCGCCAGCAGCTTGACCAGGGCAGGGGTTGATACGCAGTATTTT
CASSLTRAGVDTQYF
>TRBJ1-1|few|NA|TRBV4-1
TGCGCCAGCAGCCAAACGAGCCGTCCGAACACTGAAGCTTTCTTT
CASSQTSRPNTEAFF
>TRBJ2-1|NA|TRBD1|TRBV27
TGTGCCAGCAGACCACAGGGGGGTGCCTCCTACAATGAGCAGTTCTTC
CASRPQGGASYNEQFF
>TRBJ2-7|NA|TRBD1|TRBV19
TGTGCCAGTAGTCATTTGACAGGGGCTCCGGGGGAGCAGTACTTC
CASSHLTGAPGEQYF
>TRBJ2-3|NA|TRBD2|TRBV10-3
TGTGCCATCAGTGAGTCCTCATCTAGCGGGCCAGATACGCAGTATTTT
CAISESSSSGPDTQYF
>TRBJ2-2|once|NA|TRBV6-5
TGTGCCAGCAGCCGGCAGGGGAACGGGGAGCTGTTTTTT
CASSRQGNGELFF
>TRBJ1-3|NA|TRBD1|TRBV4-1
TGCGCCAGCAGCCAAGGGTCGGGACAGGGCAGAAACACCATATATTTT
CASSQGSGQGRNTIYF
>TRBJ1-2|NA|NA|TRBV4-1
TGCGCCAGCAGCCAAGATCCCCGCGCAAACTATGGCTACACCTTC
CASSQDPRANYGYTF
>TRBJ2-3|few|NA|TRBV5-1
TGCGCCAGCAGCTCCCAACAGGGTCGCACAGATACGCAGTATTTT
CASSSQQGRTDTQYF
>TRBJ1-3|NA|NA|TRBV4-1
TGCGCCAGCAGCCAAGGGACAGCTGGAAACACCATATATTTT
CASSQGTAGNTIYF
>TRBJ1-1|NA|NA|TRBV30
TGTGCCTGGGGGAGGGGGGTTGGGGGCACTGAAGCTTTCTTT
CAWGRGVGGTEAFF
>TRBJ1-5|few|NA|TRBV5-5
TGTGCCAGCAGCTTGTCCGGGGTGGGCAATCAGCCCCAGCATTTT
CASSLSGVGNQPQHF
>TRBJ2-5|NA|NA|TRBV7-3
TGTGCCAGCAGCTCAGCGTACCAAGAGACCCAGTACTTC
CASSSAYQETQYF
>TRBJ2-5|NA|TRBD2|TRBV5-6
TGTGCCAGCAGCTTGGCCCTAAGAGCGGGACTAGAGACCCAGTACTTC
CASSLALRAGLETQYF